This T cell receptor (beta chain) is drawn from a study of T cell clones after liver transplantation. Background on the study: Pre-transplant mixed lymphocyte reactions yielded third-party-reactive TCRbeta sequences as comparators for graft-donor-reactive sequences.

The V end was cut by 5 bases, the J end by 2 bases, with 15 bases between. The CDR3 has 15 amino acids. CDR1 is SEHNR and CDR2 is FQNEAQ in the germline V gene (reference sequence). This table comes from immunoSEQ multiplex PCR, and its TCRdb copy is limited to in-frame clones, with some not included. Of roughly 80,000 clones in the sample, roughly 80% are singletons; the top ten hold roughly 0.44%. The source is a human patient who received a liver transplant. Some T cells may possibly be graft donor cells. V gene TRBV7-9 combines with J gene TRBJ1-1; unclear D gene. The specimen comprised CD4+ T cells from blood, sampled roughly 3.5 years after liver transplant. Written as DNA, the CDR3 is TGTGCCAGCAGCCCCCTCACAGTTTACAACACTGAAGCTTTCTTT. Translating it yields CASSPLTVYNTEAFF.